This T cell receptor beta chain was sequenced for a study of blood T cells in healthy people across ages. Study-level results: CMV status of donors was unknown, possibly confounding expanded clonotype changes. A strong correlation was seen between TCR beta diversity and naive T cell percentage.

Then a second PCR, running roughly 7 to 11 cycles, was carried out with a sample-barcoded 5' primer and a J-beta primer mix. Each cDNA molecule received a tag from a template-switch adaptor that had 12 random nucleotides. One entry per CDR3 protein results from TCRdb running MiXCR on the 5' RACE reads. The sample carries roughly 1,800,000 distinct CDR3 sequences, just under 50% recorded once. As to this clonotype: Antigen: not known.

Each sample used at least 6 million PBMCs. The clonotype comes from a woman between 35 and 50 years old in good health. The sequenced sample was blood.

CDR3 in DNA: TGTGCCAGCAGTTACGGCTCGGGGGGAGGCCAAGAGACCCAGTACTTC. It encodes CASSYGSGGGQETQYF. The gene calls are TRBV6-5 and TRBJ2-7; 7 bases match TRBD2. The closer fit of TRBJ2-5 to the DNA end suggests the J call may be wrong. The germline V gene has CDR1 MNHEY and CDR2 SVGAGI. The CDR3 has 16 amino acids.